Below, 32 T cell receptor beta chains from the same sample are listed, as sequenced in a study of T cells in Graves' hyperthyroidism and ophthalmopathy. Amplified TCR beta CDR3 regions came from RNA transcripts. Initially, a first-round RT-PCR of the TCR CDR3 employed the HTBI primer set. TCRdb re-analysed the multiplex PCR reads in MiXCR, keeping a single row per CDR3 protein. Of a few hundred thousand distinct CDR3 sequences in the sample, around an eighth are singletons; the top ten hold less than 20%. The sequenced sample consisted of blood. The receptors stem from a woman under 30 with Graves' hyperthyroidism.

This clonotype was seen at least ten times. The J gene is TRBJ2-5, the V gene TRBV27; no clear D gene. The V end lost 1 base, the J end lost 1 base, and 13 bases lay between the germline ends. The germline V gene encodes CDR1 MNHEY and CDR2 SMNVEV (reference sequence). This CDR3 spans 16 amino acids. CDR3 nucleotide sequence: TGTGCCAGCAGTTTATTCGGGCTTCTATCCCAAGAGACCCAGTACTTC. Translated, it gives CASSLFGLLSQETQYF.

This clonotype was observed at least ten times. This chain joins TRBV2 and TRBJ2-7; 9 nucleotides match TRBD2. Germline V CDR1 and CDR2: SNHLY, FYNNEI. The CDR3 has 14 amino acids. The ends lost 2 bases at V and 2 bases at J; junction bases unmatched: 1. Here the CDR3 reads CASSERGRAYEQYV. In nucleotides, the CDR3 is TGTGCCAGCAGTGAACGCGGGAGGGCCTACGAGCAGTACGTC.

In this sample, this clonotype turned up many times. The CDR3 DNA is TGTGCCAGCAGCCCCACAGGGGTCAGTAATTCACCCCTCCACTTT. It specifies CASSPTGVSNSPLHF. The genes are TRBV9 and TRBJ1-6, with 7 bases fitting TRBD1. Germline assignment: CDR1 SGDLS and CDR2 YYNGEE. With 4 bases clipped from V and 6 bases from J, the junction kept 7 bases outside the gene matches. The CDR3 is made up of 15 amino acids.

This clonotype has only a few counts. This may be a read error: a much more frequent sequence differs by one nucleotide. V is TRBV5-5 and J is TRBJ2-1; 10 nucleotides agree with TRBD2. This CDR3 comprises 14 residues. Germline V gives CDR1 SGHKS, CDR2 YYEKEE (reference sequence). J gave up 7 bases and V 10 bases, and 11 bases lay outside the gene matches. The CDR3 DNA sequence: TGTGCCTCCTCTTTCCCTAGCGGGGGTAATGAGCAGTTCTTC. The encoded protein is CASSFPSGGNEQFF.

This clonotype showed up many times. This chain's CDR3 is CASSRLPGMTNYGYTF. The CDR3, as DNA: TGTGCCAGTAGTAGACTCCCGGGAATGACTAACTATGGCTACACCTTC. The chain uses TRBV19 and TRBJ1-2; D is uncertain. Looked up from germline, CDR1 is LNHDA and CDR2 is SQIVND (reference sequence). The CDR3 is made up of 16 amino acids. Deletions cut 4 bases from V and 0 bases from J, with 15 bases between.

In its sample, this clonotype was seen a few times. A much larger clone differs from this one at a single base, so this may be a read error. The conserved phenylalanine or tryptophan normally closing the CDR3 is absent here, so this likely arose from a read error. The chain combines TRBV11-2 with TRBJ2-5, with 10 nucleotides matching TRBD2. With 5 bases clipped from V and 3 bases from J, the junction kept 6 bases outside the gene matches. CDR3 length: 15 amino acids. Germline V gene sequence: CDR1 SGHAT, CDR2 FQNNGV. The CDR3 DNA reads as TGTGCCAGCAGCAACCTGGGACTAGCGAAAGAGACCCAGTACCTC. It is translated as CASSNLGLAKETQYL.

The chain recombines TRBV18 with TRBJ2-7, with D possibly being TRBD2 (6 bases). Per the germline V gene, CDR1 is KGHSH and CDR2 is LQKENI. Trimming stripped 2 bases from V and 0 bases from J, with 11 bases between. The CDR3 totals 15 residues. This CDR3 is CASSPGLASSYEQYF. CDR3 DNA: TGTGCCAGCTCACCAGGGCTAGCGTCCTCCTACGAGCAGTACTTC.

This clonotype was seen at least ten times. DNA for the CDR3: TGTGCCAGCAGCTTAACGTCCCGGAGGGGAAGCTCCTACAATGAGCAGTTCTTC. This sequence encodes CASSLTSRRGSSYNEQFF. This sequence joins TRBV7-6 and TRBJ2-1; D might be TRBD2 (6 bases). V dropped 2 bases and J dropped 0 bases, with 17 bases sitting between them. The germline gives CDR1 SGHVS, CDR2 FNYEAQ. The CDR3 runs 18 residues.

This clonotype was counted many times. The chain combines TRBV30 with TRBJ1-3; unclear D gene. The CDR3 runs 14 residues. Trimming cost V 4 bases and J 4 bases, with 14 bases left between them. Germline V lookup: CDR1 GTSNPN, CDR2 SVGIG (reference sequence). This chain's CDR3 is CAWMSTQAGNTIYF. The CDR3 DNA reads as TGTGCCTGGATGTCGACCCAGGCCGGAAACACCATATATTTT.

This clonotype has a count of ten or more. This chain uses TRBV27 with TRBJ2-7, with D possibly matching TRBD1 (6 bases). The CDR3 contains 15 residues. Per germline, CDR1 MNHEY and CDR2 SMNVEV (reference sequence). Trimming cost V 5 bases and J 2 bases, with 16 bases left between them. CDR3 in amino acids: CASSIAADRTYEQYF. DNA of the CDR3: TGTGCCAGCAGTATAGCCGCCGACAGGACCTACGAGCAGTACTTC.

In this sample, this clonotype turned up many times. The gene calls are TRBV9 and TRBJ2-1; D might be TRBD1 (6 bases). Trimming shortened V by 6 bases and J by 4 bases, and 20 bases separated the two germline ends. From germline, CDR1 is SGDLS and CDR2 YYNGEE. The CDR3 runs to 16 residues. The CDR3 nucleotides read TGTGCCAGCACCCGGGACACCAATACCGGTTACAATGAGCAGTTCTTC. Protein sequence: CASTRDTNTGYNEQFF.

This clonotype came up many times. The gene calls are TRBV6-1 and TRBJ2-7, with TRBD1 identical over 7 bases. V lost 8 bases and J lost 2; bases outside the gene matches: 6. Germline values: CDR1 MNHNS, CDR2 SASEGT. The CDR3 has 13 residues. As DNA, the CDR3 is TGTGCCAGCGGGACAGATTCGGCCTACGAGCAGTACGTC. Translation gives CASGTDSAYEQYV.

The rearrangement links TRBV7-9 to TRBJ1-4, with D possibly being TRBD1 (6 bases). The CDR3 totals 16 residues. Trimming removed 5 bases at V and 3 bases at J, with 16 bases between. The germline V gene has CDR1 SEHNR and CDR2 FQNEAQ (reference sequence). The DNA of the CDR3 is TGTGCCAGCAGCCAGGTCCGGACAGCCCCTAATGAAAAACTGTTTTTT. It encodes CASSQVRTAPNEKLFF.

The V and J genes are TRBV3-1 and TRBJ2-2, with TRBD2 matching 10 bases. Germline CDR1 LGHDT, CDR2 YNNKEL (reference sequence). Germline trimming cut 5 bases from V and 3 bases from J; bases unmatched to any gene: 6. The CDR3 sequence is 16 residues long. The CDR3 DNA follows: TGTGCCAGCAGCTCAGCGGGGGGGAGGTACACCGGGGAGCTGTTTTTT. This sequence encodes CASSSAGGRYTGELFF.

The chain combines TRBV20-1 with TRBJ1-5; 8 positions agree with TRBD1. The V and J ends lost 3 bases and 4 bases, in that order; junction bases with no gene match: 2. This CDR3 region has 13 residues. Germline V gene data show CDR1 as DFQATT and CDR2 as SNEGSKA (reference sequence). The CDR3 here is CSARGTGNQPQHF. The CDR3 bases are TGCAGTGCTAGGGGGACAGGAAATCAGCCCCAGCATTTT.

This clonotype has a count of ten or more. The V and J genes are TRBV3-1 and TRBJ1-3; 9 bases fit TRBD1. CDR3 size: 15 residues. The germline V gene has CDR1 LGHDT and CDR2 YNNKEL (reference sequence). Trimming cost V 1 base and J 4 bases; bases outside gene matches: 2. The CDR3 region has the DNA TGTGCCAGCAGCCAAGGGACAGGGGCCGGAAACACCATATATTTT. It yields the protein CASSQGTGAGNTIYF.

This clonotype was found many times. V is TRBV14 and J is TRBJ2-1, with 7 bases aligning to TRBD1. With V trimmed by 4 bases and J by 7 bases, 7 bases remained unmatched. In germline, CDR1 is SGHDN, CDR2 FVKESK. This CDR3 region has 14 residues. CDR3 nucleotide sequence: TGTGCCAGCAGCCCATGGGGACAGCAGAATGAGCAGTTCTTC. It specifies CASSPWGQQNEQFF.

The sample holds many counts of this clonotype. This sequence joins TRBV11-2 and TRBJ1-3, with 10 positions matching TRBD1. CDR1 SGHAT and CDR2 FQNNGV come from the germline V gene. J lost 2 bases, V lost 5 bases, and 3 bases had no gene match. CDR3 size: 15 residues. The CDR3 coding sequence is TGTGCCAGCAGCCCCGGGACAGGGGCTGGAAACACCATATATTTT. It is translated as CASSPGTGAGNTIYF. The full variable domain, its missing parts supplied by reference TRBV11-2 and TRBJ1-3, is EAGVAQSPRYKIIEKRQSVAFWCNPISGHATLYWYQQILGQGPKLLIQFQNNGVVDDSQLPKDRFSAERLKGVDSTLKIQPAKLEDSAVYLCASSPGTGAGNTIYFGEGSWLTVV.

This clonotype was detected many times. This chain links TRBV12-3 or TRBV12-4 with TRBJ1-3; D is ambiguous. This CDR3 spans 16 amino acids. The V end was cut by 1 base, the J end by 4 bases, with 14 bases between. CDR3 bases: TGTGCCAGCAGTTTAGGTGGCACCATGATGGGAAACACCATATATTTT. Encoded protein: CASSLGGTMMGNTIYF.

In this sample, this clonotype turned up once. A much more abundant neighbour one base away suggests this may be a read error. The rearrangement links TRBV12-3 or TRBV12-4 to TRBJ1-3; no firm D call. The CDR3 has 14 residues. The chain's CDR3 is CDSSLVRDRNTIYF. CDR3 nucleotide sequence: TGTGACAGCAGTTTAGTGAGGGATAGAAACACCATATATTTT.

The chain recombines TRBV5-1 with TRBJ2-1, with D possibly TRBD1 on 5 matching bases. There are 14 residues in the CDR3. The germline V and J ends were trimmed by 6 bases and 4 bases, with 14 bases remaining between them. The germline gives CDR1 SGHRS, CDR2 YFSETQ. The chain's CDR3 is CASKEATAYNEQFF. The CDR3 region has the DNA TGCGCCAGCAAAGAGGCGACAGCATACAATGAGCAGTTCTTC.

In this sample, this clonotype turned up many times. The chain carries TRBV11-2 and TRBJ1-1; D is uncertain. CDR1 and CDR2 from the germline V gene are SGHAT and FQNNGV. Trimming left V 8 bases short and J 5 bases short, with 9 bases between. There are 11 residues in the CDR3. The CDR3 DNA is TGTGCCAGCCACAGCGGAACTGAAGCTTTCTTT. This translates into CASHSGTEAFF.

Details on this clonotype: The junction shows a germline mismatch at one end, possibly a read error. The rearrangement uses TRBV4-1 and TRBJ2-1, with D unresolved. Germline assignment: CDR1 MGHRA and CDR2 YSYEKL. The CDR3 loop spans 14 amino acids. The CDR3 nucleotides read TGCGCCGGCAGCCAGGCAGGATCCCACAATGAGCAGTTCTTC. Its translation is CAGSQAGSHNEQFF.

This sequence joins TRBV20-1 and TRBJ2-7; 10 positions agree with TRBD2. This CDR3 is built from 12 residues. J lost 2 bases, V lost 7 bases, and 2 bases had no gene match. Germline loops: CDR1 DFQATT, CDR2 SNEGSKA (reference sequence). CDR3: CSGTSGTYEQYF. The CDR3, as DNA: TGCAGTGGCACTAGCGGGACCTACGAGCAGTACTTC.

CDR3 in amino acids: CASPPPPQIYEQYF. The CDR3 DNA follows: TGTGCCAGCCCCCCCCCCCCACAGATCTACGAGCAGTACTTC. The V and J genes are TRBV2 and TRBJ2-7; the D is unclear. V was trimmed by 8 bases and J by 3 bases, leaving 17 bases between them. The CDR3 is 14 residues long. CDR1 SNHLY and CDR2 FYNNEI come from the germline V gene. The whole variable domain, filled in from reference TRBV2 and TRBJ2-7, reads EPEVTQTPSHQVTQMGQEVILRCVPISNHLYFYWYRQILGQKVEFLVSFYNNEISEKSEIFDDQFSVERPDGSNFTLKIRSTKLEDSAMYFCASPPPPQIYEQYFGPGTRLTVT.

The CDR3 is CASSYHPGVEQYV. CDR3 nucleotides: TGTGCCAGCAGTTACCACCCCGGGGTCGAGCAGTACGTC. The chain joins TRBV27 to TRBJ2-7, with D possibly TRBD2 on 5 matching bases. The CDR3 covers 13 residues. V gave up 4 bases and J gave up 6 bases, with 13 bases separating them. Germline lookup yields CDR1 MNHEY and CDR2 SMNVEV (reference sequence).

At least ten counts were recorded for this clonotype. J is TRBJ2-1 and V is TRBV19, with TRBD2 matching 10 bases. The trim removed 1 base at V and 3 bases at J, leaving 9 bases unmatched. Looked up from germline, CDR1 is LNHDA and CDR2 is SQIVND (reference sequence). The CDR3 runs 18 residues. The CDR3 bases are TGTGCCAGTAGTATAGTTTCCAGCGGGAGGGCCTTCTACAATGAGCAGTTCTTC. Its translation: CASSIVSSGRAFYNEQFF.

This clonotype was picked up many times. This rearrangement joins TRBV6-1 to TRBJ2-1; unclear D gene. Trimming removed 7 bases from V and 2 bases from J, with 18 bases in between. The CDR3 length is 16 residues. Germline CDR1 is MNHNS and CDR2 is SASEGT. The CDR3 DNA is TGTGCCAGCAATCGGGCCTCCCTTCGACCCTACAATGAGCAGTTCTTC. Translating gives CASNRASLRPYNEQFF.

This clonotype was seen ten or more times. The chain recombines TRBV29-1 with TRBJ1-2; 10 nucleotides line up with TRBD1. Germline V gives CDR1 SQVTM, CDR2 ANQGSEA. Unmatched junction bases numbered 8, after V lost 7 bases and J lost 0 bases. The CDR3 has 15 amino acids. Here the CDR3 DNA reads TGCAGCGCCCTCCGGGACAGGGGTTCTAACTATGGCTACACCTTC. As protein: CSALRDRGSNYGYTF.

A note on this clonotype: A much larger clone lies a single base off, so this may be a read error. The CDR3 reads CASSYLAGENSPLHF. CDR3 coding DNA: TGCGCCAGCAGCTACCTGGCAGGGGAAAATTCACCCCTCCACTTT. V and J are TRBV5-1 and TRBJ1-6, with a tentative D call TRBD1 (6 bases). Looked up from germline, CDR1 is SGHRS and CDR2 is YFSETQ. V lost 3 bases to trimming and J lost 7 bases, with 14 bases between them. The CDR3 spans 15 residues.

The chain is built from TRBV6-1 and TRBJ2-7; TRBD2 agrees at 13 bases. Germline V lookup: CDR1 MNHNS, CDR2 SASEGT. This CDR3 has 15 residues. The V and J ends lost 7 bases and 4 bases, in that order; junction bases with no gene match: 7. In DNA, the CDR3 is TGTGCCAGCAACTCCCCGGGACTAGCGGGATACGAGCAGTACGTC. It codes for CASNSPGLAGYEQYV.

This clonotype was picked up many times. CDR3 nucleotides: TGCGCCAGCAGCTGGGGAGGACAGAGCTATGGCTACACCTTC. Translated: CASSWGGQSYGYTF. This chain joins TRBV5-1 and TRBJ1-2; D is perhaps TRBD1 (6 bases). Per germline, CDR1 SGHRS and CDR2 YFSETQ. This CDR3 contains 14 residues. V shed 3 bases and J shed 4 bases, with 13 bases lying between them. The variable domain in full, completed from reference TRBV5-1 and TRBJ1-2, reads KAGVTQTPRYLIKTRGQQVTLSCSPISGHRSVSWYQQTPGQGLQFLFEYFSETQRNKGNFPGRFSGRQFSNSRSEMNVSTLELGDSALYLCASSWGGQSYGYTFGSGTRLTVV.